Below, 9 T cell receptor beta chains from the same sample are listed, as sequenced in a study of CD8+CD57+ T cells in acquired aplastic anemia. CDR3 and TCR beta VDJ profiling relied on a genomic DNA template. TCRdb fed the reads into MiXCR, producing one record per CDR3 protein. The sample yields some 410,000 distinct CDR3 sequences, about two thirds seen once. The sample consisted of sorted CD4+, CD8+, or CD8+CD57+ T cells (not recorded which) from PBMCs. The source is a human donor in good health, serving as a control.

A few counts support this clonotype. The chain links TRBV2 to TRBJ2-3, with 11 positions matching TRBD2. Germline assignment: CDR1 SNHLY and CDR2 FYNNEI. CDR3 length: 15 residues. Trimming took 6 bases from V and 4 from J; bases not matched to a gene: 6. The CDR3 sequence: CASSPLAGGSDTQYF. CDR3 nucleotides: TGTGCCAGCAGCCCTCTAGCGGGGGGCTCAGATACGCAGTATTTT.

This clonotype came up a few times. The rearrangement joins TRBV5-4 to TRBJ2-5; 8 bases line up with TRBD2. Germline CDR1 is SGHNT and CDR2 is YYREEE (reference sequence). The CDR3 loop spans 16 amino acids. The V segment lost 7 bases and the J segment 1 base; nucleotides outside the gene matches: 12. CDR3 sequence reads: CASGQGRGGTQETQYF. The CDR3 DNA follows: TGTGCCAGCGGGCAGGGGCGCGGGGGGACCCAAGAGACCCAGTACTTC.

The chain uses TRBV20-1 and TRBJ1-2; D might be TRBD1 (6 bases). The CDR3 has 12 residues. Per the germline V gene, CDR1 is DFQATT and CDR2 is SNEGSKA (reference sequence). V was trimmed by 0 bases and J by 12 bases, leaving 14 bases between them. CDR3 in amino acids: CSARDAGGQDTF. The CDR3 DNA reads TGCAGTGCTAGAGATGCGGGGGGGCAAGACACCTTC.

V gene TRBV2 combines with J gene TRBJ2-1; 7 bases agree with TRBD1. The trim removed 6 bases at V and 8 bases at J, leaving 13 bases unmatched. The CDR3 is made up of 15 amino acids. Germline assignment: CDR1 SNHLY and CDR2 FYNNEI. CDR3 DNA: TGTGCCAGCAGCGAGGGTCAGGGGGATTCCGATGAGCAGTTCTTC. Protein: CASSEGQGDSDEQFF.

The sample holds many counts of this clonotype. The chain is built from TRBV2 and TRBJ2-7; 8 bases fit TRBD1. J was trimmed by 3 bases and V by 2 bases; bases with no gene match: 6. The germline V gene encodes CDR1 SNHLY and CDR2 FYNNEI. The CDR3 consists of 15 residues. CDR3 in amino acids: CASSESQGAFYEQYF. In DNA form, the CDR3 reads TGTGCCAGCAGTGAAAGCCAGGGGGCGTTCTACGAGCAGTACTTC.

As regards this clonotype: A read error may produce the germline difference seen at one junction end. J is TRBJ1-1 and V is TRBV5-1; tentatively, D is TRBD1 (6 bases). This CDR3 has 11 residues. The germline V gene has CDR1 SGHRS and CDR2 YFSETQ. For the CDR3, the DNA is TGTGCCAGCAGCAACCAATCTGTGACAGGCTTT. Translated, it gives CASSNQSVTGF.

The chain employs TRBV20-1 and TRBJ2-7, with D perhaps given as TRBD1 or TRBD2 (6 bases each). Germline CDR1 reads DFQATT; CDR2 reads SNEGSKA (reference sequence). The CDR3 is 11 amino acids. V was cut by 6 bases and J by 13 bases, with 19 bases left in between. CDR3 sequence: CSARLGGDYYF. The CDR3 DNA is TGCAGTGCGCGATTGGGGGGCGACTACTACTTC.

V and J are TRBV29-1 and TRBJ2-5; D is uncertain. The length of the CDR3 is 12 residues. Trimming left V 7 bases short and J 5 bases short, with 14 bases between. CDR1 and CDR2 (germline): SQVTM, ANQGSEA. The CDR3 protein is CSALYSRETQYF. Written as DNA, the CDR3 is TGCAGCGCCCTCTACAGCCGTGAGACCCAGTACTTC. The whole variable domain, remainder taken from reference TRBV29-1 and TRBJ2-5, is SAVISQKPSRDICQRGTSLTIQCQVDSQVTMMFWYRQQPGQSLTLIATANQGSEATYESGFVIDKFPISRPNLTFSTLTVSNMSPEDSSIYLCSALYSRETQYFGPGTRLLVL.

The V gene is TRBV20-1, the J gene TRBJ1-2; 7 nucleotides line up with TRBD1. The CDR3 has 13 amino acids. Germline trimming cut 0 bases from V and 6 bases from J; bases unmatched to any gene: 4. Germline V gene data show CDR1 as DFQATT and CDR2 as SNEGSKA (reference sequence). CDR3 nucleotides: TGCAGTGCTAGAGACGCCGGGACAGATGGCTACACCTTC. It encodes CSARDAGTDGYTF.